Listed here is a single T cell receptor beta chain. Original processing methods: Estimation of nucleated cell counts relied on the amplification of reference gene primers. Using immunoSEQ multiplex PCR, the repertoire was profiled, and TCRdb retains in-frame clones only, with some absent. V, J and clone size reflect that table, while D and trimming were determined from the DNA. The sample shows some 160,000 clones, under 95% of them seen only once. The data stem from a study of blood T cell repertoires in COVID-19. As for the study in general: COVID-19 samples collected from the United States, Italy and Spain covered acute and convalescent phases. The cDNA or gDNA used as material had been derived from T cells, B-cell-depleted T cells, or PBMCs.

Per germline, CDR1 SQVTM and CDR2 ANQGSEA. V shed 3 bases and J shed 2 bases, with 9 bases lying between them. The CDR3 length is 13 residues. The sequenced sample was peripheral blood. V is TRBV29-1 and J is TRBJ2-3; TRBD1 might be the D (6 bases). This TCR was recovered from a man younger than 35 with acute or convalescent COVID-19. CDR3 protein: CSVDQGNTDTQYF. CDR3 nucleotide sequence: TGCAGCGTTGATCAGGGGAACACAGATACGCAGTATTTT.